This T cell receptor beta chain is drawn from a study of blood T cell dynamics during melanoma immunotherapy. General study findings and limits: Unlike progressors, later disease-control patients had W3 repertoires gaining clonality or diversity.

Time point of the sample: pre-treatment baseline. Profiled with immunoSEQ multiplex PCR; TCRdb holds only in-frame clones, not every one. Of 20,000 to 25,000 clones listed, 89% are singletons. Comments on this clone: The antigen is undetermined.

From germline, CDR1 is MNHEY and CDR2 SMNVEV (reference sequence). The CDR3 covers 17 residues. Trimming cost V 1 base and J 2 bases, with 14 bases left between them. The source is a human donor with melanoma. This sequence joins TRBV27 and TRBJ2-2, with D possibly matching TRBD1 (5 bases). Here the sequenced sample was blood, taken from a patient treated with checkpoint blockade. The chain's CDR3 is CASSLYGQGINTGELFF. CDR3 in DNA: TGTGCCAGCAGTTTATACGGGCAGGGAATAAACACCGGGGAGCTGTTTTTT.